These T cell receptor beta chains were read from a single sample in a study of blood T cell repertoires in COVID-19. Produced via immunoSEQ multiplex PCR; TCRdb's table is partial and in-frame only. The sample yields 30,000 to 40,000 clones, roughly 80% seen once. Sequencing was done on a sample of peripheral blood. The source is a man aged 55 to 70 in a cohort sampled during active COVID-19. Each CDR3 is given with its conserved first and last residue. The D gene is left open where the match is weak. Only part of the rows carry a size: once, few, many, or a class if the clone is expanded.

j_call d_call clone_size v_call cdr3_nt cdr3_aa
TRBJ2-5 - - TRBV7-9 TGTGCCAGCAGCTTAGCAGCGGCCATACAAGAGACCCAGTACTTC CASSLAAAIQETQYF
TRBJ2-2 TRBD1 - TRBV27 TGTGCCAGCAGCCGGGACAGGGGGGCCGGGGAGCTGTTTTTT CASSRDRGAGELFF
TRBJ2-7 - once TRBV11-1 TGTGCCAGCAGCTTATCAGGGGGGCTGAAGGAGCAGTACTTC CASSLSGGLKEQYF
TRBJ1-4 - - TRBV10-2 TGCGCCAGCAAAAGACAGGAGAATGAAAAACTGTTTTTT CASKRQENEKLFF
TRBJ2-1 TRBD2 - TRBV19 TGTGCCAGTAGTCCCGGACTAGCGGGAGGAGATGAGCAGTTCTTC CASSPGLAGGDEQFF
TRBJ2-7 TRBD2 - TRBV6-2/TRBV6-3 TGTGCCAGCAGTTACTGGCTAGCGGGAGTAATCTCCTACGAGCAGTACTTC CASSYWLAGVISYEQYF
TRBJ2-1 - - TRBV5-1 TGCGCCAGCAGCTTGGAAGCGACAGTACGATCCTACAATGAGCAGTTCTTC CASSLEATVRSYNEQFF
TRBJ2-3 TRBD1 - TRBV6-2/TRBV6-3 TGTGCCAGCAGTAACAGGGGGGGCACAGATACGCAGTATTTT CASSNRGGTDTQYF
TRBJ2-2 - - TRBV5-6 TGTGCCAGCAGCCTTAAGATAGTCAACACCGGGGAGCTGTTTTTT CASSLKIVNTGELFF
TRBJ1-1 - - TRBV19 TGTGCCAGTAATGGGTTAAGGGGCACTGAAGCTTTCTTT CASNGLRGTEAFF
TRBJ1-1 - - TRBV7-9 TGTGCCAGCAGCTTTCCGGGACACCCGAACACTGAAGCTTTCTTT CASSFPGHPNTEAFF
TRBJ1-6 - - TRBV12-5 TGTGCTAGTGGTTTGGTACTAGGCAGTCCCTATAATTCACCCCTCCACTTT CASGLVLGSPYNSPLHF
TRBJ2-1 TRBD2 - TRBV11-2 TGTGCCAGCAGCTTAGGTCCTAGCGGGAGCTCCTACAATGAGCAGTTCTTC CASSLGPSGSSYNEQFF
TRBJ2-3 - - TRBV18 TGTGCCAGCTCACCATTTAGCGCGGTTTTGGGTACGCAGTATTTT CASSPFSAVLGTQYF
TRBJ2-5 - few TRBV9 TGTGCCAGCAGCCCTGGACAACTGCCGTACCAAGAGACCCAGTACTTC CASSPGQLPYQETQYF
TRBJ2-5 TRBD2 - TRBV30 TGTGCCTGGAGTCGGAACTCCCTAGCGGGGGCTGGGGAGACCCAGTACTTC CAWSRNSLAGAGETQYF
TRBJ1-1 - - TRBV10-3 TGTGCCATCAGTGAGCCCCTAAACACTGAAGCTTTCTTT CAISEPLNTEAFF
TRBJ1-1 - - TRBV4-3 TGCGCCAGCAGCCAAGAAGGGCCAAGCCCAGGGGTAGCTTTCTTT CASSQEGPSPGVAFF
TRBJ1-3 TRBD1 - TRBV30 TGTGCCTGGAGTGCGGAGGGGACAGTCACGAACACCATATATTTT CAWSAEGTVTNTIYF
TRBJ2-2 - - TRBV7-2 TGTGCCAGCAGCTTAATGGCCGTGGGGGAGCTGTTTTTT CASSLMAVGELFF
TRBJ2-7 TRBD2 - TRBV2 TGTGCCAGCAGGTTAACTAGCGGGAGCCGCTACGAGCAGTACTTC CASRLTSGSRYEQYF
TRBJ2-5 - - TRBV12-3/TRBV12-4 TGTGCCAGCAGTTTAAGGAGGACCCAGTACTTC CASSLRRTQYF
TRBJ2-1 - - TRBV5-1 TGCGCCAGCAGGGGGGCTAGCGGAGGTTACAATGAGCAGTTCTTC CASRGASGGYNEQFF
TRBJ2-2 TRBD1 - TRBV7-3 TGTGCCAGCAGCCCGGGACAGGGTTTCACCGGGGAGCTGTTTTTT CASSPGQGFTGELFF
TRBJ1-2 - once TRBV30 TGTGCCTGGAGTAACAGGGAGGGCTACACCTTC CAWSNREGYTF
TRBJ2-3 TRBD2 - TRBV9 TGTGCCAGCAGCGTAGATCCGACTGGGAGCGGGGCGTTCTCGAATACGCAGTATTTT CASSVDPTGSGAFSNTQYF
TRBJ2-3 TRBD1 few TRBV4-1 TGCGCCAGCAGCCAATTCGGGACAGGGAGCACAGATACGCAGTATTTT CASSQFGTGSTDTQYF
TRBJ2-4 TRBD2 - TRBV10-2 TGCGCCAGCAGTGAGAGCGGGAACAAAAACATTCAGTACTTC CASSESGNKNIQYF
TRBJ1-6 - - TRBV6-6 TGTGCCAGCAGTTACCAGGGGACGGGGTCACCCCTCCACTTT CASSYQGTGSPLHF
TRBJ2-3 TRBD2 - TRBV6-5 TGTGCCAGCAGATCTGCGGGGGGGTTCACAGATACGCAGTATTTT CASRSAGGFTDTQYF
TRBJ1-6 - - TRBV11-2 TGTGCCAGCAGCAAAGACGGGAGTCGGAATTCACCCCTCCACTTT CASSKDGSRNSPLHF
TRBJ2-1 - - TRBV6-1 TGTGCCAGCAGTGACGGAGGGCAGAGCTACAATGAGCAGTTCTTC CASSDGGQSYNEQFF
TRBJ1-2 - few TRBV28 TGTGCCAGCACCGTCGGGGGTGCTAACTATGGCTACACCTTC CASTVGGANYGYTF
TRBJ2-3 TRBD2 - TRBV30 TGTGCCCGTACCGGGACTAGCGGGGGGTATTCTAGCACAGATACGCAGTATTTT CARTGTSGGYSSTDTQYF
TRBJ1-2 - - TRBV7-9 TGTGCCAGCAGCTTAGAGCCGACTTCGGGCTACACCTTC CASSLEPTSGYTF
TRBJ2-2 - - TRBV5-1 TGCGCCAGCAGCCCCGGGACACTGAACACCGGGGAGCTGTTTTTT CASSPGTLNTGELFF
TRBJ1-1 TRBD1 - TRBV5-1 TGCGCCAGCAGCTTGGCGGGACAGGGAGACACTGAAGCTTTCTTT CASSLAGQGDTEAFF
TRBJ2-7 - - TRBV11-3 TGTGCCAGCAAAGCAAGTTCCCCCTACGAGCAGTACTTC CASKASSPYEQYF
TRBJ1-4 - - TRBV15 TGTGCCACCAGCAGAGATCCGGGGGGGAATGAAAAACTGTTTTTT CATSRDPGGNEKLFF
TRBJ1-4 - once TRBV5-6 TGTGCCAGCAGCCAAGGGGGTGAAAAACTGTTTTTT CASSQGGEKLFF
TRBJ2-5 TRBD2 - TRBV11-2 TGTGCCAGCAGCAGACTAGCGGGAGAGACCCAGTACTTC CASSRLAGETQYF
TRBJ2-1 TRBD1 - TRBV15 TGTGCCACCAGCCCAAGGACAGGAACGAATGAGCAGTTCTTC CATSPRTGTNEQFF
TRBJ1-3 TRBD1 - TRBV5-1 TGCGCCAGCAGCTTGACAGGGGGCACTGGAAACACCATATATTTT CASSLTGGTGNTIYF
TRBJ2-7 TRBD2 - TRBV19 TGTGCCAGTAGTATCCTCCTCAGTCCTAGCGGGAGTTCCTACGAGCAGTACTTC CASSILLSPSGSSYEQYF
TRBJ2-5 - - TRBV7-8 TGTGCCACCAGAGCTCTGAAAGAGACCCAGTACTTC CATRALKETQYF
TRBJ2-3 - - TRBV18 TGTGCCAGCTCACCACCTGGGACAGTGCGAGGGGGGACGCAGTATTTT CASSPPGTVRGGTQYF
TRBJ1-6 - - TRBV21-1 TGTGCCAGCAGCACCACAGGGCTGAGCTCCTATAATTCACCCCTCCACTTT CASSTTGLSSYNSPLHF
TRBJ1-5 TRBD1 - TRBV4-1 TGCGCCAGCAGCCCCACAGGGGGCGGCCAGCCCCAGCATTTT CASSPTGGGQPQHF
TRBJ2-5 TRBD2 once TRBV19 TGTGCCAGTAGCCGTAGCGGGAGTGTGCGAGAGACCCAGTACTTC CASSRSGSVRETQYF
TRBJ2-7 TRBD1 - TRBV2 TGTGCCAGCCGAAGGGACAGGGGCGAGCAGTACTTC CASRRDRGEQYF
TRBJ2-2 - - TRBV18 TGTGCCAGCTCAAGGAGGCAGCAGGGGACCGGGGAGCTGTTTTTT CASSRRQQGTGELFF
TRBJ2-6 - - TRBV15 TGTGCCACCAGCAAGGTTGGGGGCGCTGGGGCCAACGTCCTGACTTTC CATSKVGGAGANVLTF
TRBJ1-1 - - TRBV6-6 TGTGCCAGCAGTTACTCGAGCGGTCTAAACACTGAAGCTTTCTTT CASSYSSGLNTEAFF
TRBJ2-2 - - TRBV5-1 TGCGCCAGCACCGCGGGGACCGCCGGGGAGCTGTTTTTT CASTAGTAGELFF
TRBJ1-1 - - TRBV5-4 TGTGCCAGCAGCTTGACCTACAGGGAGAACACTGAAGCTTTCTTT CASSLTYRENTEAFF